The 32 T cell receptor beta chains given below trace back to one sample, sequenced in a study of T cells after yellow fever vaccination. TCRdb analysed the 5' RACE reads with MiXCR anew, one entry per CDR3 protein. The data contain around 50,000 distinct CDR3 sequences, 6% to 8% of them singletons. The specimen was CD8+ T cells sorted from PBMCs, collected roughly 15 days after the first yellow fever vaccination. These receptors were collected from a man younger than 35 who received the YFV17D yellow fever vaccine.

The DNA of the CDR3 is TGTGCCAGTACCATCAGGACTAGCGGGCTCAATGAGCAGTTCTTC. It encodes CASTIRTSGLNEQFF. The V and J genes are TRBV19 and TRBJ2-1, with 11 bases that match TRBD2. This CDR3 spans 15 amino acids. The J segment lost 6 bases and the V segment lost 7 bases, leaving 8 bases of the junction unmatched. Germline V gene sequence: CDR1 LNHDA, CDR2 SQIVND (reference sequence).

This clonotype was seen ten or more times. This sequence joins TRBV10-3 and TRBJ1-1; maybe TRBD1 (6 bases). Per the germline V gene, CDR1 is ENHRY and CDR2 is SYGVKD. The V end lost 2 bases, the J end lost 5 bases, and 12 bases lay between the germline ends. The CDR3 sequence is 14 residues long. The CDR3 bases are TGTGCCATCAGTGAGGAGGGGGGGTGGACTGAAGCTTTCTTT. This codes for CAISEEGGWTEAFF.

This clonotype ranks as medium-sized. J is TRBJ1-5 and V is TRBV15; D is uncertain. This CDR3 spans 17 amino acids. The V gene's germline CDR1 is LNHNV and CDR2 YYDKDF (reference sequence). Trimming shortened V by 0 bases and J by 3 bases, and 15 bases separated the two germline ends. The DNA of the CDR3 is TGTGCCACCAGCAGAGAATGGGCCGTTCCGTTCAATCAGCCCCAGCATTTT. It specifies CATSREWAVPFNQPQHF. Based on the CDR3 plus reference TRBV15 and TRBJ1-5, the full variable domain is DAMVIQNPRYQVTQFGKPVTLSCSQTLNHNVMYWYQQKSSQAPKLLFHYYDKDFNNEADTPDNFQSRRPNTSFCFLDIRSPGLGDTAMYLCATSREWAVPFNQPQHFGDGTRLSIL.

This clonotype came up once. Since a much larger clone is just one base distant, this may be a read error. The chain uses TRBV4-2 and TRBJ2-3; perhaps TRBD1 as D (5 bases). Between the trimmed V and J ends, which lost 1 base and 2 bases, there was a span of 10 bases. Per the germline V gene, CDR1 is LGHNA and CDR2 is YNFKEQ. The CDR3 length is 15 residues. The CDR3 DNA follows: TGTGCCAGCAGCCAAGGGCGGACACACACAGATACGCAGTATTTT. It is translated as CASSQGRTHTDTQYF.

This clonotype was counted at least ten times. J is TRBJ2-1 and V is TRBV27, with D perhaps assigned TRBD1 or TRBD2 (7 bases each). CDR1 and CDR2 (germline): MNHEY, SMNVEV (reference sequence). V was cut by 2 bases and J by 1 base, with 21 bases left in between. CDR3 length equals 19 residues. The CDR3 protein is CASSLRGGGHVRSYNEQFF. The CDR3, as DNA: TGTGCCAGCAGTTTACGGGGAGGGGGCCACGTACGTTCCTACAATGAGCAGTTCTTC.

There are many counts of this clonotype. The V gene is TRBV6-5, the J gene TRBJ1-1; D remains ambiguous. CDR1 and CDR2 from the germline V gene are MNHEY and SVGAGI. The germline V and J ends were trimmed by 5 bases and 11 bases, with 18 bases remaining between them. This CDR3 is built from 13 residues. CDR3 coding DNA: TGTGCCAGCAGTCCTGGGCCGTGGGGTATTGCTTTCTTT. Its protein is CASSPGPWGIAFF.

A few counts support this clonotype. The CDR3 nucleotides read TGTGCCAGCAGAGTCGCCTTTGGGGATTCACCCCTCCACTTT. Protein: CASRVAFGDSPLHF. This chain uses TRBV12-3 or TRBV12-4 with TRBJ1-6, with D unresolved. The CDR3 totals 14 residues. The germline V and J ends were trimmed by 6 bases and 8 bases, with 14 bases remaining between them.

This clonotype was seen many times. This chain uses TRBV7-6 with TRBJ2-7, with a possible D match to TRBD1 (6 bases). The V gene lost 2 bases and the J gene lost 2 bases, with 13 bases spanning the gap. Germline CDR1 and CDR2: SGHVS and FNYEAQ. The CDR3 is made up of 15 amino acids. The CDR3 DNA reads TGTGCCAGCAGCTTAACTACAGGGTTCACCTACGAGCAGTACTTC. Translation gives CASSLTTGFTYEQYF.

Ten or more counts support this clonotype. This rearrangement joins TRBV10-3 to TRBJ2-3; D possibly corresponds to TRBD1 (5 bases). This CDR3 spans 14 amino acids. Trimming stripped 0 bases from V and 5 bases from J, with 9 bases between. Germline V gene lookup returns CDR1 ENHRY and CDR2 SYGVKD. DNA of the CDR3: TGTGCCATCAGTGAGTCGTCAGGGCGAGATACGCAGTATTTT. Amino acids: CAISESSGRDTQYF.

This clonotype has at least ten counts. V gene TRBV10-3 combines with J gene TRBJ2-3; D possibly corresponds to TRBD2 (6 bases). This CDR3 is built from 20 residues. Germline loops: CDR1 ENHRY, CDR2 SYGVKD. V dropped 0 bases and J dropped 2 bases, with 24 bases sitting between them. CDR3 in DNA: TGTGCCATCAGTGAGTCGATTGATGGGGCTGCGGGGCACTACACAGATACGCAGTATTTT. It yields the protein CAISESIDGAAGHYTDTQYF.

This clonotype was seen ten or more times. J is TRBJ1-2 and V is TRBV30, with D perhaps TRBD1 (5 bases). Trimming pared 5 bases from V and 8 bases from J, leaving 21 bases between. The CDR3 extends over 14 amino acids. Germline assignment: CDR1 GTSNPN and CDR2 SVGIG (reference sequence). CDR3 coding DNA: TGTGCCTGGCAAAGGTACCGAAGGAGGGACGGCTACACCTTC. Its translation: CAWQRYRRRDGYTF.

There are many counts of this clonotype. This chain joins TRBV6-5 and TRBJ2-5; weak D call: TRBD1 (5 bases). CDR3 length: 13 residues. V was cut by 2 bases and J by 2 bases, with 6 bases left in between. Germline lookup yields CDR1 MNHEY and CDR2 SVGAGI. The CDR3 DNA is TGTGCCAGCAGTTACGCAGGGCAAGAGACCCAGTACTTC. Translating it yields CASSYAGQETQYF.

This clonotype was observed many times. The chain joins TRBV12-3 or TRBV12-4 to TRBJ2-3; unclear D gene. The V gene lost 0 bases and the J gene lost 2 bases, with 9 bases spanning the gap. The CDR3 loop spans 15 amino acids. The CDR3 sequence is CASSLARQDTDTQYF. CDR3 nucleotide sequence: TGTGCCAGCAGTTTAGCCAGACAAGACACAGATACGCAGTATTTT.

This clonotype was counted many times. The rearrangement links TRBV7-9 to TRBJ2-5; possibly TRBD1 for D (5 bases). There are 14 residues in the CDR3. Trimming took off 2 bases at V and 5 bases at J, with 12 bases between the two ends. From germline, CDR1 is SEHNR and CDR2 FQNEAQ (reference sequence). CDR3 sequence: CASSLSGSSETQYF. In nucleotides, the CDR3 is TGTGCCAGCAGCTTATCAGGGTCATCGGAGACCCAGTACTTC.

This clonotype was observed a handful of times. CDR3 DNA sequence: TGTGCCAGCAGTTTTTTCGGGACGGGGGAGAACACTGAAGCTTTCTTT. Translating it yields CASSFFGTGENTEAFF. The V gene is TRBV12-3 or TRBV12-4, the J gene TRBJ1-1, with D maybe TRBD1 (5 bases). Trimming took 3 bases from V and 1 from J, leaving 15 bases between them. This CDR3 has 16 residues.

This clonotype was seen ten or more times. CDR3 residues: CASSSPRDRSSYEQYF. Written as DNA, the CDR3 is TGTGCCAGCAGCTCCCCGCGGGACAGGAGCTCCTACGAGCAGTACTTC. This chain links TRBV7-9 with TRBJ2-7; 8 nucleotides line up with TRBD1. CDR1 and CDR2 (germline): SEHNR, FQNEAQ (reference sequence). V was clipped by 4 bases and J by 0 bases; unmatched bases: 8. CDR3 size: 16 residues.

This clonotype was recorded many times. In nucleotides, the CDR3 is TGCGCCAGCAGCTTGTGGCAGGGGAACACCGGGGAGCTGTTTTTT. Translating gives CASSLWQGNTGELFF. The V and J genes are TRBV5-1 and TRBJ2-2, with D possibly TRBD1 on 5 matching bases. The V end lost 1 base, the J end lost 1 base, and 8 bases lay between the germline ends. The CDR3 totals 15 residues. The germline V gene has CDR1 SGHRS and CDR2 YFSETQ.

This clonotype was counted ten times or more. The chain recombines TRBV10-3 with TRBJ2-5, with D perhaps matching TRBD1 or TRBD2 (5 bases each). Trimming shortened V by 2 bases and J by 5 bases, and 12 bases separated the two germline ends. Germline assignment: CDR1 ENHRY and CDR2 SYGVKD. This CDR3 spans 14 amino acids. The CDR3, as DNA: TGTGCCATCAGTGAGGCAGGGAGTGGGGAGACCCAGTACTTC. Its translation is CAISEAGSGETQYF.

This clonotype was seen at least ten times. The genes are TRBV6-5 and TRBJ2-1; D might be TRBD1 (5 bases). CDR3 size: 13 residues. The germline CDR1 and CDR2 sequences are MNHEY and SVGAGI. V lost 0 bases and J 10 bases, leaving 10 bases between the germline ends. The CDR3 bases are TGTGCCAGCAGTTACTCGAAGGACACAGAGCAGTTCTTC. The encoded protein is CASSYSKDTEQFF.

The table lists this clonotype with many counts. This chain's CDR3 is CASSSGTQSSYEQYF. The CDR3 nucleotides are TGTGCCAGCAGTTCCGGGACGCAAAGCTCCTACGAGCAGTACTTC. This sequence joins TRBV6-5 and TRBJ2-7, with D perhaps being TRBD1 or TRBD2 (5 bases each). This CDR3 has 15 amino acids. V lost 4 bases and J lost 0, with 13 bases in between. In germline, CDR1 is MNHEY, CDR2 SVGAGI.

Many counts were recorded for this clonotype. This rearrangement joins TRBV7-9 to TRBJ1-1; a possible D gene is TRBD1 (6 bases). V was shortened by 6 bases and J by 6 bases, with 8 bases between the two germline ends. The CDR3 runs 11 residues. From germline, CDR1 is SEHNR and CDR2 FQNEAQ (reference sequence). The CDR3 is CASSTGSEAFF. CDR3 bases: TGTGCCAGCAGTACAGGGTCTGAAGCTTTCTTT.

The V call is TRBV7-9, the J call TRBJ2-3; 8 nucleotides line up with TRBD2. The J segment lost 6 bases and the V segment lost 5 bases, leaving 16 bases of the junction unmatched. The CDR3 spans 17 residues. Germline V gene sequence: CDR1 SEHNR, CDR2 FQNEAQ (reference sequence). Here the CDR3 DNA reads TGTGCCAGCAGCACCGACGTCCGACGCGGGGGGCCCGATACGCAGTATTTT. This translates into CASSTDVRRGGPDTQYF.

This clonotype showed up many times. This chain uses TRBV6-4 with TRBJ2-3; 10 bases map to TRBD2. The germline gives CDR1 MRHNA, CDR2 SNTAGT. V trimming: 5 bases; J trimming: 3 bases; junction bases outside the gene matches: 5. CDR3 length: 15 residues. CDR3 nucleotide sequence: TGTGCCAGCAGTCCCAGCGGGGGGGGGACAGATACGCAGTATTTT. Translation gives CASSPSGGGTDTQYF.

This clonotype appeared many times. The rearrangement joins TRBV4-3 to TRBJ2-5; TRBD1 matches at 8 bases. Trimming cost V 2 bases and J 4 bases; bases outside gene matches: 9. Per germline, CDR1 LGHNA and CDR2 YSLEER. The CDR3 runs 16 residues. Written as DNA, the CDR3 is TGCGCCAGCAGCCAATATCGACAGGGGCTAGGAGAGACCCAGTACTTC. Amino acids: CASSQYRQGLGETQYF.

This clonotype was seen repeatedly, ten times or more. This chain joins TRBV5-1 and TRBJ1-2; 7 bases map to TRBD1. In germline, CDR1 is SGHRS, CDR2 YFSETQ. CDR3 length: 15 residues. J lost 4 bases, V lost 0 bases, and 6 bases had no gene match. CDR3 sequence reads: CASSLGRQGIYGYTF. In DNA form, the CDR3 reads TGCGCCAGCAGCTTGGGTCGACAGGGAATCTATGGCTACACCTTC. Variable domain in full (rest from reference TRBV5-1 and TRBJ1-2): KAGVTQTPRYLIKTRGQQVTLSCSPISGHRSVSWYQQTPGQGLQFLFEYFSETQRNKGNFPGRFSGRQFSNSRSEMNVSTLELGDSALYLCASSLGRQGIYGYTFGSGTRLTVV.

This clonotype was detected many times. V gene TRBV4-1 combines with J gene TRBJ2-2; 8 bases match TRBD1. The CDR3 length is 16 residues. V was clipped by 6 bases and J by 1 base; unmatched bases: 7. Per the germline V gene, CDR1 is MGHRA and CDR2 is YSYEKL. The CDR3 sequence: CASSQQGAMNTGELFF. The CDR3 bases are TGCGCCAGCAGTCAGCAGGGGGCGATGAACACCGGGGAGCTGTTTTTT.

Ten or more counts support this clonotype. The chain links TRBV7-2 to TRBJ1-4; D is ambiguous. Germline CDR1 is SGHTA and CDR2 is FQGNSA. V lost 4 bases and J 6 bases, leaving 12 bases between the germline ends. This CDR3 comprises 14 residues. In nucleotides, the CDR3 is TGTGCCAGCAGCTCCGCCAGTGGGGATGAAAAACTGTTTTTT. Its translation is CASSSASGDEKLFF.

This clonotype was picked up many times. CDR3 in DNA: TGCGCCAGCAGTGAGTCAAAGCGGGGGGCGAACACCGGGGAGCTGTTTTTT. As protein: CASSESKRGANTGELFF. The chain recombines TRBV10-1 with TRBJ2-2, with 9 bases lining up with TRBD2. The CDR3 has 17 residues. J gave up 0 bases and V 0 bases, and 2 bases lay outside the gene matches. Per germline, CDR1 WNHNN and CDR2 SYGVQD (reference sequence).

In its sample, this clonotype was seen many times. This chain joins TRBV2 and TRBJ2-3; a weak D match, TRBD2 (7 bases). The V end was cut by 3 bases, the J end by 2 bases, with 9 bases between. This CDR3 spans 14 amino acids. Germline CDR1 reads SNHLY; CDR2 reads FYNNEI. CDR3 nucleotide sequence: TGTGCCAGCAGTGAGGCGGGGGCCACAGATACGCAGTATTTT. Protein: CASSEAGATDTQYF.

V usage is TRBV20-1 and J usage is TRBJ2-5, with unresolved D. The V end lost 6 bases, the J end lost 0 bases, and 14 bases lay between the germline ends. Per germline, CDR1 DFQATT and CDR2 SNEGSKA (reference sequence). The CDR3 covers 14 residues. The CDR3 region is CSATPHWNQETQYF. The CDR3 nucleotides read TGCAGTGCGACGCCCCATTGGAACCAAGAGACCCAGTACTTC.

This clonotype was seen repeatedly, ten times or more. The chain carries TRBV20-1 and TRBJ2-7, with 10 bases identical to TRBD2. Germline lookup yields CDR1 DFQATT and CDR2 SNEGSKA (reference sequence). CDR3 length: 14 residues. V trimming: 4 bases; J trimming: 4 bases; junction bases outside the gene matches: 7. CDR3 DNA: TGCAGTGCTACCCCCCTAGCGGGGGTGTACGAGCAGTACTTC. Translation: CSATPLAGVYEQYF.

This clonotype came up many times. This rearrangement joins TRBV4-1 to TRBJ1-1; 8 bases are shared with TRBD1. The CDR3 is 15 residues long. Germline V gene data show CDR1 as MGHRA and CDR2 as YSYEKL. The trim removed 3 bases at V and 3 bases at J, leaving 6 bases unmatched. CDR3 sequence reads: CASSQANRGYTEAFF. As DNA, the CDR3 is TGCGCCAGCAGCCAGGCAAACAGGGGGTACACTGAAGCTTTCTTT.